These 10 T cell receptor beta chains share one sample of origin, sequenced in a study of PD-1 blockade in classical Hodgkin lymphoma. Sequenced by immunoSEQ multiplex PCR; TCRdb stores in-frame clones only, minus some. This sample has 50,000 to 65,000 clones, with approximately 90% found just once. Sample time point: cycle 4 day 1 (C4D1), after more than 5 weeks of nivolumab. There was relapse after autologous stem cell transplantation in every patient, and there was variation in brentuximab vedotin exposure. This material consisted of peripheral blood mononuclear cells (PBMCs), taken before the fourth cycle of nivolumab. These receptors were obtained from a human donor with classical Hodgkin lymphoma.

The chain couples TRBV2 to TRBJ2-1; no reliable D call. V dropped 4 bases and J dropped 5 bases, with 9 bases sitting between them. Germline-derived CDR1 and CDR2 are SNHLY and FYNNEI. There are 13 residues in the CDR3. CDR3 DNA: TGTGCCAGCAGTGTGTGGTTGAACAATGAGCAGTTCTTC. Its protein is CASSVWLNNEQFF.

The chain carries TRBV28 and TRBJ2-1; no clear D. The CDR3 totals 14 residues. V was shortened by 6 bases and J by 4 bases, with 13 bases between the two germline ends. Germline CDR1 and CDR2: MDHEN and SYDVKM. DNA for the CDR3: TGTGCCAGCAGATTCGGCGACGCATACAATGAGCAGTTCTTC. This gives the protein CASRFGDAYNEQFF.

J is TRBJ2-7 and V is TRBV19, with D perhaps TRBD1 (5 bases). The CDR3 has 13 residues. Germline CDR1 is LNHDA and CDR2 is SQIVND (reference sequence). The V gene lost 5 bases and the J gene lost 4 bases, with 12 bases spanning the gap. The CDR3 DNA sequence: TGTGCCAGTAGTGCCACAGGTTCGTACGAGCAGTACTTC. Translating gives CASSATGSYEQYF.

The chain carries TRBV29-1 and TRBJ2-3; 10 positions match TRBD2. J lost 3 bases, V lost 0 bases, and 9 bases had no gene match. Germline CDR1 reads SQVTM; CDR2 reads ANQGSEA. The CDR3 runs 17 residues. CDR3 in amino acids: CSVEDRRLAGVTDTQYF. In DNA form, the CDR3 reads TGCAGCGTTGAAGATCGCCGGCTAGCGGGAGTTACAGATACGCAGTATTTT.

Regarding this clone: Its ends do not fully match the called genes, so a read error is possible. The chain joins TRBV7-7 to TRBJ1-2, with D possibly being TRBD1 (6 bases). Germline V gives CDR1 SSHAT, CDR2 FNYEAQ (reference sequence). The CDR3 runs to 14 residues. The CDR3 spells CASSLRTAPRGYTF. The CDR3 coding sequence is TGTGCTAGCAGCTTACGGACAGCCCCTAGGGGCTACACCTTC.

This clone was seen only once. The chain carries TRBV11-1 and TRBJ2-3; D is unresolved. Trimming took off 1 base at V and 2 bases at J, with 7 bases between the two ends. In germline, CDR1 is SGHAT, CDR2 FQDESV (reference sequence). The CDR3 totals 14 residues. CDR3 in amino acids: CASSLEEHTDTQYF. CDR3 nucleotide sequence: TGTGCCAGCAGCTTAGAAGAGCACACAGATACGCAGTATTTT.

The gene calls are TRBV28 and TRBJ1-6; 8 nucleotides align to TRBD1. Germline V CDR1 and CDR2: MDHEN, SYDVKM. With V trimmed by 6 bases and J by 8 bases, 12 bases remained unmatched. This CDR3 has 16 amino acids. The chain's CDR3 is CASSRTGGRVYSPLHF. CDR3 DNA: TGTGCCAGCAGCCGAACAGGGGGACGAGTTTATTCACCCCTCCACTTT.

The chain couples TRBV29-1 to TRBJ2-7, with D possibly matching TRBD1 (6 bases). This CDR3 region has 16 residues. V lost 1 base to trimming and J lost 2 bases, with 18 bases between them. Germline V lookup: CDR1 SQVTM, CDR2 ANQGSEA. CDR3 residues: CSVEANSPGEAYEQYF. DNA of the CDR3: TGCAGCGTTGAAGCAAACAGTCCAGGGGAAGCCTACGAGCAGTACTTC.

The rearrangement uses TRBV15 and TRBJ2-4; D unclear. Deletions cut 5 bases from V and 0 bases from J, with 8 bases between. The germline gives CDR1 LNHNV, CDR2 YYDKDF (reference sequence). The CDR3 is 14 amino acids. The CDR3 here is CATSQRLAKNIQYF. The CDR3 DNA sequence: TGTGCCACCAGCCAGAGACTAGCCAAAAACATTCAGTACTTC.

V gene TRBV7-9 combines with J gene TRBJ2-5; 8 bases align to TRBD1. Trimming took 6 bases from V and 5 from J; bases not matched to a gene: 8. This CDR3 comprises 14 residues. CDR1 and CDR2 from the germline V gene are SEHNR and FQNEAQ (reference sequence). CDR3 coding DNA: TGTGCCAGCAGACGACAGGGGCTGGGGGAGACCCAGTACTTC. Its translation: CASRRQGLGETQYF.